The 9 T cell receptor beta chains reported below all come from one sample, sequenced in a study of blood T cells in healthy people across ages. Primed by a sample-barcoded 5' primer and a J-beta primer mix, a second PCR proceeded for about 6 to 12 cycles. Using its own MiXCR run on the 5' RACE reads, TCRdb lists one record per CDR3 protein. The table has under 800,000 distinct CDR3 sequences, about 42% seen once. What was sequenced was blood. The receptors were gathered from a woman aged 60-70 years in good health.

The V call is TRBV18, the J call TRBJ2-5; tentatively, D is TRBD2 (5 bases). This CDR3 has 15 residues. Germline assignment: CDR1 KGHSH and CDR2 LQKENI. Trimming cost V 0 bases and J 4 bases, with 12 bases left between them. CDR3 amino acids: CASSPPGDGRETQYF. CDR3 sequence (DNA): TGTGCCAGCTCACCACCCGGGGATGGAAGAGAGACCCAGTACTTC.

The genes are TRBV6-2 or TRBV6-3 and TRBJ2-7; TRBD1 might be the D (5 bases). The CDR3 is 15 residues long. Trimming took 2 bases from V and 4 from J, leaving 15 bases between them. Germline assignment: CDR1 MNHEY and CDR2 SVGEGT. In DNA form, the CDR3 reads TGTGCCAGCAGTTACCCGACCCGGACAATTTACGAGCAGTACTTC. This encodes CASSYPTRTIYEQYF.

The V call is TRBV28, the J call TRBJ2-5; maybe TRBD1 (5 bases). V lost 11 bases to trimming and J lost 5 bases, with 15 bases between them. The CDR3 is 12 amino acids. Germline CDR1 MDHEN, CDR2 SYDVKM. In nucleotides, the CDR3 is TGTGCCGCCGGGCAGGGTGGCGAGACCCAGTACTTC. Translating gives CAAGQGGETQYF.

This clonotype came up many times. V is TRBV18 and J is TRBJ2-5; the D gene is possibly TRBD2 (5 bases). The CDR3 extends over 14 amino acids. The germline V and J ends were trimmed by 0 bases and 2 bases, with 7 bases remaining between them. Germline V lookup: CDR1 KGHSH, CDR2 LQKENI. The CDR3: CASSPPAVQETQYF. CDR3 bases: TGTGCCAGCTCACCACCAGCGGTTCAAGAGACCCAGTACTTC.

This chain uses TRBV20-1 with TRBJ2-7; 12 bases are a match to TRBD2. Germline loops: CDR1 DFQATT, CDR2 SNEGSKA (reference sequence). J lost 7 bases, V lost 7 bases, and 8 bases had no gene match. This CDR3 region has 13 residues. Here the CDR3 reads CSGRTSGKNEQYF. CDR3 coding DNA: TGCAGTGGACGGACTAGCGGGAAGAATGAGCAGTACTTC.

This clonotype showed up just a few times. The V call is TRBV12-5, the J call TRBJ2-3; TRBD2 might be the D (5 bases). V was clipped by 6 bases and J by 0 bases, with 13 bases between them. This CDR3 region has 15 residues. Per the germline V gene, CDR1 is LGHNT and CDR2 is FRNRAP. CDR3 amino acids: CASGGRRTSTDTQYF. DNA of the CDR3: TGTGCTAGTGGGGGTCGACGGACTAGCACAGATACGCAGTATTTT.

This clonotype was detected ten times or more. J is TRBJ2-5 and V is TRBV10-3; 9 bases line up with TRBD1. Trimming took 4 bases from V and 2 from J; bases not matched to a gene: 5. In germline, CDR1 is ENHRY, CDR2 SYGVKD. The CDR3 spans 15 residues. The chain's CDR3 is CAISGRQGVQETQYF. In DNA, the CDR3 is TGTGCCATCAGTGGTCGACAGGGGGTTCAAGAGACCCAGTACTTC.

CDR3: CAISESNGEWNTEAFF. The CDR3 region has the DNA TGTGCCATCAGTGAGTCGAACGGGGAGTGGAACACTGAAGCTTTCTTT. This rearrangement joins TRBV10-3 to TRBJ1-1; D is ambiguous. The CDR3 is 16 amino acids. Germline-derived CDR1 and CDR2 are ENHRY and SYGVKD. The V end was cut by 0 bases, the J end by 1 base, with 12 bases between.

This clonotype has just a few counts. J is TRBJ2-7 and V is TRBV6-5; D gene ambiguous. This CDR3 spans 13 amino acids. Germline lookup yields CDR1 MNHEY and CDR2 SVGAGI. V was pared by 2 bases and J by 1 base, with 6 bases between. The CDR3 loop reads CASSYMVSYEQYF. The CDR3 DNA follows: TGTGCCAGCAGTTACATGGTATCCTACGAGCAGTACTTC.